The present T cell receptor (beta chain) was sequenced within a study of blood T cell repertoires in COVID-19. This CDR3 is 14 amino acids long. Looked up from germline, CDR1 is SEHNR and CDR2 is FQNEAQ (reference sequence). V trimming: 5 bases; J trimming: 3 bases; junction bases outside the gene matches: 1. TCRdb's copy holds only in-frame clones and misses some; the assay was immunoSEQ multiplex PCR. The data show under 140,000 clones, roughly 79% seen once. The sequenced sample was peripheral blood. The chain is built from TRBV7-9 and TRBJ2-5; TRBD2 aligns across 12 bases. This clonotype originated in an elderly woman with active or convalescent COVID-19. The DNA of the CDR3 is TGTGCCAGCAGCCGACTAGCGGGAGAAGAGACCCAGTACTTC. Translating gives CASSRLAGEETQYF. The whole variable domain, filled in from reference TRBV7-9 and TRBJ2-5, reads DTGVSQNPRHKITKRGQNVTFRCDPISEHNRLYWYRQTLGQGPEFLTYFQNEAQLEKSRLLSDRFSAERPKGSFSTLEIQRTEQGDSAMYLCASSRLAGEETQYFGPGTRLLVL.